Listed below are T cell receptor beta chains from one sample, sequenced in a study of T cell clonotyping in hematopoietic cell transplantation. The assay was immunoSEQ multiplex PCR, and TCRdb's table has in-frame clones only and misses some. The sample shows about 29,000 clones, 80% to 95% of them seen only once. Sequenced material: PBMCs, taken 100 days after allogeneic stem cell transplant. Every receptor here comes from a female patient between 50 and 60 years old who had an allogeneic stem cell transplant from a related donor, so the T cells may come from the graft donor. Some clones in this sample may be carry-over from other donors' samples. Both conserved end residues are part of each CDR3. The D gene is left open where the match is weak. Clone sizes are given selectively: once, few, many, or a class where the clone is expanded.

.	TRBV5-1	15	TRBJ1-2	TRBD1	CASTQDGTGGYGYTF	TGCGCCAGCACCCAAGACGGGACAGGGGGATATGGCTACACCTTC
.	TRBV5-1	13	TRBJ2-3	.	CASSYLEADTQYF	TGCGCCAGCAGCTACCTTGAGGCAGATACGCAGTATTTT
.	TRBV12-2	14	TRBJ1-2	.	CASRLAFEGYGYTF	TGTGCAAGTCGCTTAGCGTTTGAGGGGTATGGCTACACCTTC
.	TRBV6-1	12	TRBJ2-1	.	CASSEIGDEQFF	TGTGCCAGCAGTGAGATCGGGGATGAGCAGTTCTTC
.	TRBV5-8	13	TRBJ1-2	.	CASSFKARYGYTF	TGTGCCAGCAGCTTTAAGGCCCGCTATGGCTACACCTTC
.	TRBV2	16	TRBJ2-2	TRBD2	CASSGTSGGAGGELFF	TGTGCCAGCAGTGGTACTAGCGGGGGGGCAGGCGGGGAGCTGTTTTTT
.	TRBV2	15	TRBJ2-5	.	CASRSSVVGHETQYF	TGTGCCAGCAGGTCTAGCGTAGTAGGTCACGAGACCCAGTACTTC
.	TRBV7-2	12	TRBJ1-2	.	CASSFQGDGYTF	TGTGCCAGCAGTTTTCAGGGAGATGGCTACACCTTC
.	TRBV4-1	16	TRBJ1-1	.	CASSQGDGAEGTEAFF	TGCGCCAGCAGCCAAGGAGACGGGGCGGAGGGGACTGAAGCTTTCTTT
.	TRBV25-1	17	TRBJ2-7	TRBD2	CASSGTSGGPLSYEQYF	TGTGCCAGCAGCGGGACTAGCGGGGGCCCCCTCTCCTACGAGCAGTACTTC
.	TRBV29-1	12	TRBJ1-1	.	CSICHGNTEAFF	TGCAGCATTTGTCACGGAAACACTGAAGCTTTCTTT
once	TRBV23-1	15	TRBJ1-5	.	CASSRADHSNQPQHF	TGCGCCAGCAGTCGGGCAGATCATAGCAATCAGCCCCAGCATTTT
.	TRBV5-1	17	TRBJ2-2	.	CASSSNQHRISTGELFF	TGCGCCAGCAGCTCCAACCAACACCGTATCAGCACCGGGGAGCTGTTTTTT
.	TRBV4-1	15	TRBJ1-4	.	CASSQATGANEKLFF	TGCGCCAGCAGCCAGGCGACAGGAGCTAATGAAAAACTGTTTTTT
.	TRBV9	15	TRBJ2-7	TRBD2	CASLFERGDPYEQYF	TGTGCCAGCTTGTTCGAGCGGGGGGACCCCTACGAGCAGTACTTC
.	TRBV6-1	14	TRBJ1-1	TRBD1	CASKSTGSNTEAFF	TGTGCAAGCAAATCGACAGGGTCGAACACTGAAGCTTTCTTT
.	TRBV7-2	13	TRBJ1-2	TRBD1	CASSFGTGDGYTF	TGTGCCAGCAGCTTTGGGACAGGGGACGGCTACACCTTC
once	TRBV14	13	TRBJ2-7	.	CASSQDPSSEQYF	TGTGCCAGCAGCCAAGATCCCAGTTCCGAGCAGTACTTC
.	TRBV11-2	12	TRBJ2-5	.	CASSPPGETQYF	TGTGCCAGCAGCCCCCCGGGGGAGACCCAGTACTTC
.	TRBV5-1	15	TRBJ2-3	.	CASRLGGATADTQYF	TGCGCCAGCAGGCTGGGGGGGGCGACCGCAGATACGCAGTATTTT
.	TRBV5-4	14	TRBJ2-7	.	CASSLAGQIHEQYF	TGTGCCAGCAGCTTGGCAGGACAGATCCACGAGCAGTACTTC